The 15 T cell receptor beta chains below were found in one sample sequenced in a study of cytomegalovirus exposure and HLA in healthy donors. PCR used 60 Vbeta primers and 13 Jbeta primers. TCRdb keeps only in-frame clones here, not all; method: immunoSEQ multiplex PCR. The table includes roughly 170,000 clones, roughly four fifths detected once. The specimen was PBMCs. The receptors originated from a woman under 40 in good health and CMV-seronegative.

The chain recombines TRBV2 with TRBJ2-3; TRBD2 matches at 12 bases. The CDR3 is made up of 16 amino acids. Per germline, CDR1 SNHLY and CDR2 FYNNEI. Germline trimming cut 6 bases from V and 4 bases from J; bases unmatched to any gene: 8. The CDR3 coding sequence is TGTGCCAGCAGACCTCTAGCGGGAGGGCCCCCAGATACGCAGTATTTT. This sequence encodes CASRPLAGGPPDTQYF.

The J gene is TRBJ1-6, the V gene TRBV19, with 7 bases aligning to TRBD1. The CDR3 is 15 residues long. CDR1 is LNHDA, CDR2 SQIVND, per germline (reference sequence). The V and J ends lost 5 bases and 7 bases, in that order; junction bases with no gene match: 8. The CDR3 region has the DNA TGTGCCAGTAGTTCGGAGACAGGGAACAATTCACCCCTCCACTTT. Amino acid sequence: CASSSETGNNSPLHF.

V usage is TRBV5-1 and J usage is TRBJ2-2; 7 positions agree with TRBD2. The CDR3 is 15 residues long. Germline-derived CDR1 and CDR2 are SGHRS and YFSETQ. V dropped 4 bases and J dropped 4; count of bases not matched to a gene: 7. The CDR3 protein is CASSPRGEPTGELFF. CDR3 DNA sequence: TGCGCCAGCAGCCCACGGGGGGAGCCCACCGGGGAGCTGTTTTTT.

The V and J genes are TRBV6-6 and TRBJ1-2, with D tentatively TRBD1 (6 bases). Trimming took 4 bases from V and 8 from J, leaving 23 bases between them. The CDR3 is 16 residues long. Per germline, CDR1 MNHNY and CDR2 SVGAGI (reference sequence). This CDR3 is CASSSSDARGNWGYTF. DNA of the CDR3: TGTGCCAGCAGTTCGTCGGACGCCAGGGGCAACTGGGGCTACACCTTC.

The rearrangement uses TRBV7-3 and TRBJ2-7, with D possibly TRBD1 on 7 matching bases. This CDR3 has 15 residues. Trimming pared 5 bases from V and 0 bases from J, leaving 14 bases between. Germline V gene lookup returns CDR1 SGHTA and CDR2 FQGTGA. Here the CDR3 DNA reads TGTGCCAGCAGCCCGCAGGGGGGACCCTCCTACGAGCAGTACTTC. Its translation: CASSPQGGPSYEQYF.

The chain couples TRBV21-1 to TRBJ2-1; the table's D call, TRBD2, was not checked against the DNA. TRBV21-1 corresponds to a pseudogene. The CDR3 is 16 amino acids. CDR3 protein: CASSKARRVRGNEQFF. CDR3 DNA: TGTGCCAGCAGCAAAGCGCGGAGGGTGAGGGGCAATGAGCAGTTCTTC.

The rearrangement links TRBV11-3 to TRBJ2-2, with 9 bases that match TRBD2. This CDR3 region has 18 residues. Germline CDR1 is SGHNT and CDR2 is YENEEA. V lost 0 bases to trimming and J lost 6 bases; unmatched junction nucleotides: 11. As DNA, the CDR3 is TGTGCCAGCAGCTTAGAATCTTCCCGGACTAGCGTTCCCGGGGAGCTGTTTTTT. Its protein is CASSLESSRTSVPGELFF.

About this clone itself: This probably arose from a read error, given a far larger clone one base away. Other nucleotide sequences from this sample produce the same CDR3. This chain uses TRBV4-1 with TRBJ2-7; 8 bases align to TRBD2. The germline CDR1 and CDR2 sequences are MGHRA and YSYEKL. With V trimmed by 3 bases and J by 4 bases, 17 bases remained unmatched. CDR3 size: 18 residues. CDR3 in DNA: TGCGCCAGCAGCCATGATCTTTACGGCGGGGGGTATATTTACGAGCAGTACTTC. Its translation: CASSHDLYGGGYIYEQYF.

The chain has TRBV5-1 and TRBJ2-7; D call uncertain. V was trimmed by 4 bases and J by 4 bases, leaving 12 bases between them. Germline-derived CDR1 and CDR2 are SGHRS and YFSETQ. This CDR3 spans 13 amino acids. The CDR3 sequence is CASSLAEVYEQYF. The CDR3 region has the DNA TGCGCCAGCAGCCTTGCAGAGGTTTACGAGCAGTACTTC.

The chain joins TRBV7-2 to TRBJ1-1, with a possible D match to TRBD1 (6 bases). Trimming cost V 5 bases and J 0 bases, with 13 bases left between them. The CDR3 covers 15 residues. Germline V gene data show CDR1 as SGHTA and CDR2 as FQGNSA. The CDR3 DNA reads TGTGCCAGCAGCCAAGGGGGGGGGATGAACACTGAAGCTTTCTTT. As protein: CASSQGGGMNTEAFF.

V usage is TRBV11-2 and J usage is TRBJ1-4, with D uncertain. The V end was cut by 3 bases, the J end by 5 bases, with 13 bases between. The CDR3 sequence is 15 residues long. Germline loops: CDR1 SGHAT, CDR2 FQNNGV. This CDR3 reads CASSLTLDSNEKLFF. As DNA, the CDR3 is TGTGCCAGCAGCTTGACCTTGGACTCAAATGAAAAACTGTTTTTT.

Of note for this clone: The germline gene is not matched at one end of the junction; a read error may be the cause. The V call is TRBV7-9, the J call TRBJ1-1; 9 positions match TRBD1. Germline V gene sequence: CDR1 SEHNR, CDR2 FQNEAQ (reference sequence). This CDR3 has 18 amino acids. The CDR3 DNA reads as TGTTCCAGCAGCTCGAGTGGGACAGGGCCTAGGGTTAACACTGAAGCTTTCTTT. Translating gives CSSSSSGTGPRVNTEAFF.

V gene TRBV28 combines with J gene TRBJ1-1, with D hard to call. Germline values: CDR1 MDHEN, CDR2 SYDVKM. This CDR3 region has 14 residues. V dropped 5 bases and J dropped 0 bases, with 10 bases sitting between them. The DNA of the CDR3 is TGTGCCAGCAGTGAACAATTCATGAACACTGAAGCTTTCTTT. The encoded protein is CASSEQFMNTEAFF. Full variable domain (outside the CDR3, taken from reference TRBV28 and TRBJ1-1): DVKVTQSSRYLVKRTGEKVFLECVQDMDHENMFWYRQDPGLGLRLIYFSYDVKMKEKGDIPEGYSVSREKKERFSLILESASTNQTSMYLCASSEQFMNTEAFFGQGTRLTVV.

The gene calls are TRBV5-5 and TRBJ1-1; 8 bases are shared with TRBD1. Germline CDR1 SGHKS, CDR2 YYEKEE (reference sequence). The CDR3 consists of 15 residues. The trim removed 2 bases at V and 1 base at J, leaving 4 bases unmatched. The CDR3 DNA sequence: TGTGCCAGCAGCTTTCAACAGGGGGGGAACACTGAAGCTTTCTTT. Translating gives CASSFQQGGNTEAFF.

This clone was recorded a few times. The V gene is TRBV4-1, the J gene TRBJ2-2, with D possibly being TRBD1 (5 bases). Trimming stripped 1 base from V and 9 bases from J, with 12 bases between. The CDR3 extends over 14 amino acids. Per the germline V gene, CDR1 is MGHRA and CDR2 is YSYEKL. The DNA for the CDR3 is TGCGCCAGCAGCCAAGGACAGCCGTCCTGGGAGCTGTTTTTT. It encodes CASSQGQPSWELFF.